This entry lists 31 T cell receptor beta chains sequenced from one sample in a study of T cell repertoires in cytomegalovirus infection. These receptors are not linked to any known antigen. Via MiXCR, TCRdb re-called the reads, giving one row per CDR3 protein. The table has about 150,000 distinct CDR3 sequences, roughly 32% seen once. The source was CD8+ T cells from cultured PBMCs, collected from culture after CMV antigen stimulation. The receptors stem from a human donor in good health (CMV status not recorded). Some clones in this sample may be carry-over from other donors' samples.

There are many counts of this clonotype. The chain combines TRBV19 with TRBJ1-1; 8 bases map to TRBD1. The CDR3 is made up of 14 amino acids. V dropped 1 base and J dropped 4; count of bases not matched to a gene: 2. Germline lookup yields CDR1 LNHDA and CDR2 SQIVND (reference sequence). CDR3 bases: TGTGCCAGTAGTATAGGGACAGGGACCACTGAAGCTTTCTTT. As protein: CASSIGTGTTEAFF.

The chain carries TRBV4-1 and TRBJ2-5; 11 bases line up with TRBD2. Germline V lookup: CDR1 MGHRA, CDR2 YSYEKL. The CDR3 length is 16 residues. Unmatched junction bases numbered 8, after V lost 4 bases and J lost 4 bases. For the CDR3, the DNA is TGCGCCAGCAGCCTCCTTAGCGGGGGGGCCGGAGAGACCCAGTACTTC. This translates into CASSLLSGGAGETQYF.

The gene calls are TRBV4-1 and TRBJ2-2; 9 bases agree with TRBD2. The V and J ends lost 6 bases and 6 bases, in that order; junction bases with no gene match: 5. CDR1 is MGHRA and CDR2 is YSYEKL in the germline V gene. This CDR3 contains 14 residues. The CDR3 protein is CASRREGGAGELFF. Here the CDR3 DNA reads TGCGCCAGCAGGCGGGAGGGGGGAGCCGGGGAGCTGTTTTTT.

This clonotype was counted at least ten times. This sequence joins TRBV7-7 and TRBJ2-5, with 9 positions matching TRBD2. In germline, CDR1 is SSHAT, CDR2 FNYEAQ (reference sequence). The CDR3 contains 17 residues. V trimming: 0 bases; J trimming: 5 bases; junction bases outside the gene matches: 10. The CDR3 loop is CASSLAPGTSRRETQYF. In DNA, the CDR3 is TGTGCCAGCAGCTTAGCCCCGGGGACTAGCCGGAGGGAGACCCAGTACTTC.

V is TRBV27 and J is TRBJ1-1, with a possible D match to TRBD1 (5 bases). V was shortened by 9 bases and J by 5 bases, with 37 bases between the two germline ends. Germline V lookup: CDR1 MNHEY, CDR2 SMNVEV (reference sequence). The CDR3 length is 20 residues. CDR3 protein: CASKSLGSEWQGAPRTEAFF. The DNA for the CDR3 is TGTGCCAGTAAAAGTTTGGGCTCGGAGTGGCAGGGTGCCCCACGAACTGAAGCTTTCTTT.

This chain joins TRBV4-1 and TRBJ2-7; the D is unclear. The CDR3 totals 15 residues. The ends were cut back, 1 base at V and 7 bases at J, with 17 bases in the middle. The V gene's germline CDR1 is MGHRA and CDR2 YSYEKL. In nucleotides, the CDR3 is TGCGCCAGCAGCCAAGCGGACGGCCATCCTGTGGAGCAGTACTTC. This codes for CASSQADGHPVEQYF.

This clonotype was detected a few times. The chain combines TRBV4-1 with TRBJ2-5; the D call may be TRBD1 or TRBD2 (6 bases each). Trimming removed 0 bases from V and 4 bases from J, with 12 bases in between. The V gene's germline CDR1 is MGHRA and CDR2 YSYEKL. The CDR3 is made up of 15 amino acids. Written as DNA, the CDR3 is TGCGCCAGCAGCCAAGATACGGGGGCCCGAGAGACCCAGTACTTC. The encoded protein is CASSQDTGARETQYF.

This clonotype came up many times. The chain is built from TRBV7-9 and TRBJ1-1; D is perhaps TRBD1 (5 bases). Trimming stripped 1 base from V and 3 bases from J, with 6 bases between. Germline values: CDR1 SEHNR, CDR2 FQNEAQ (reference sequence). There are 13 residues in the CDR3. The CDR3 spells CASSLGGHTEAFF. CDR3 DNA: TGTGCCAGCAGCTTAGGGGGACACACTGAAGCTTTCTTT.

The chain carries TRBV27 and TRBJ1-2; no definite D call. CDR3 size: 14 residues. V lost 5 bases and J lost 3, with 13 bases in between. Germline assignment: CDR1 MNHEY and CDR2 SMNVEV (reference sequence). The CDR3 bases are TGTGCCAGCAGTCCCGTCGCAGACTACTATGGCTACACCTTC. Protein sequence: CASSPVADYYGYTF.

There are many counts of this clonotype. The chain joins TRBV7-2 to TRBJ2-7, with D uncertain. The CDR3 is 15 residues long. CDR1 is SGHTA and CDR2 is FQGNSA in the germline V gene. Between the trimmed V and J ends, which lost 5 bases and 0 bases, there was a span of 14 bases. The CDR3 loop is CASSPALGSSYEQYF. The DNA for the CDR3 is TGTGCCAGCAGCCCCGCCTTGGGCAGCTCCTACGAGCAGTACTTC.

This clonotype came up many times. V usage is TRBV13 and J usage is TRBJ2-5, with D perhaps given as TRBD1 or TRBD2 (5 bases each). CDR3 length: 13 amino acids. Germline assignment: CDR1 PRHDT and CDR2 FYEKMQ (reference sequence). The V end lost 5 bases, the J end lost 5 bases, and 12 bases lay between the germline ends. CDR3 in amino acids: CASSGGPRETQYF. The CDR3, as DNA: TGTGCCAGCAGCGGGGGACCGCGGGAGACCCAGTACTTC.

This clonotype has a count of ten or more. The chain carries TRBV7-2 and TRBJ1-6; D may be TRBD1 (5 bases). Trimming removed 4 bases from V and 9 bases from J, with 19 bases in between. The germline CDR1 and CDR2 sequences are SGHTA and FQGNSA. This CDR3 comprises 16 residues. The CDR3 bases are TGTGCCAGCAGCTCCGCCGGTGGGGGGAACGGTTCACCCCTCCACTTT. This codes for CASSSAGGGNGSPLHF.

This clonotype was observed a few times. J is TRBJ2-2 and V is TRBV7-6; 7 nucleotides align to TRBD1. The CDR3 covers 16 residues. Germline assignment: CDR1 SGHVS and CDR2 FNYEAQ. The ends lost 4 bases at V and 5 bases at J; junction bases unmatched: 10. The CDR3 is CASSSDRDGQTGELFF. The CDR3 nucleotides are TGTGCCAGCAGCTCAGACAGGGACGGTCAAACCGGGGAGCTGTTTTTT. Together with reference TRBV7-6 and TRBJ2-2, the CDR3 gives the full variable domain: GAGVSQSPRYKVTKRGQDVALRCDPISGHVSLYWYRQALGQGPEFLTYFNYEAQQDKSGLPNDRFSAERPEGSISTLTIQRTEQRDSAMYRCASSSDRDGQTGELFFGEGSRLTVL.

This clonotype was seen a few times. V gene TRBV2 combines with J gene TRBJ2-5, with TRBD2 matching 14 bases. V trimming: 6 bases; J trimming: 1 base; junction bases outside the gene matches: 7. The length of the CDR3 is 17 residues. Germline lookup yields CDR1 SNHLY and CDR2 FYNNEI. CDR3 sequence (DNA): TGTGCCAGCAGGGGGACTAGCGGGGGACCCATCCAAGAGACCCAGTACTTC. This translates into CASRGTSGGPIQETQYF.

This clonotype was counted many times. V usage is TRBV29-1 and J usage is TRBJ2-1, with a tentative D call TRBD1 (6 bases). There are 16 residues in the CDR3. Germline CDR1 and CDR2: SQVTM and ANQGSEA. V was shortened by 3 bases and J by 4 bases, with 19 bases between the two germline ends. The CDR3: CSVDGIRQESYNEQFF. The CDR3 DNA follows: TGCAGCGTTGATGGCATTAGACAGGAGTCTTACAATGAGCAGTTCTTC.

DNA for the CDR3: TGCGCCAGCAGCTTGGACAGTAACCCCTACGAGCAGTACTTC. Translated: CASSLDSNPYEQYF. The gene calls are TRBV5-1 and TRBJ2-7; D gene unclear. CDR1 is SGHRS and CDR2 is YFSETQ in the germline V gene. V was shortened by 0 bases and J by 2 bases, with 9 bases between the two germline ends. The CDR3 length is 14 residues. Based on the CDR3 plus reference TRBV5-1 and TRBJ2-7, the full variable domain is KAGVTQTPRYLIKTRGQQVTLSCSPISGHRSVSWYQQTPGQGLQFLFEYFSETQRNKGNFPGRFSGRQFSNSRSEMNVSTLELGDSALYLCASSLDSNPYEQYFGPGTRLTVT.

The V and J genes are TRBV12-3 or TRBV12-4 and TRBJ2-5; 7 positions agree with TRBD2. V was clipped by 4 bases and J by 0 bases; unmatched bases: 2. CDR3 length equals 14 residues. CDR3 in DNA: TGTGCCAGCAGTTGGGGGGGGGACCAAGAGACCCAGTACTTC. Translating it yields CASSWGGDQETQYF.

This clonotype was seen at least ten times. The V and J genes are TRBV6-5 and TRBJ1-1, with D perhaps TRBD1 (5 bases). The V gene lost 0 bases and the J gene lost 1 base, with 9 bases spanning the gap. Germline values: CDR1 MNHEY, CDR2 SVGAGI. CDR3 length: 15 amino acids. The CDR3 coding sequence is TGTGCCAGCAGTTACTCAGGGGATGGGAACACTGAAGCTTTCTTT. It yields the protein CASSYSGDGNTEAFF.

This chain connects TRBV14 to TRBJ2-2; D not resolved. The CDR3 spans 16 residues. The V end was cut by 1 base, the J end by 0 bases, with 9 bases between. The germline CDR1 and CDR2 sequences are SGHDN and FVKESK. The CDR3 nucleotides read TGTGCCAGCAGCCAAGTTTCCGCGTCGAACACCGGGGAGCTGTTTTTT. Encoded protein: CASSQVSASNTGELFF.

The chain uses TRBV6-5 and TRBJ2-2, with a possible D match to TRBD2 (6 bases). Trimming took 0 bases from V and 6 from J, leaving 11 bases between them. Germline V gene sequence: CDR1 MNHEY, CDR2 SVGAGI. The CDR3 covers 15 residues. The chain's CDR3 is CASSYSPWGAGELFF. The DNA of the CDR3 is TGTGCCAGCAGTTACTCCCCATGGGGGGCCGGGGAGCTGTTTTTT.

The CDR3, as DNA: TGTGCCAGCAGTTTAACAGGGGCGCATGAAGCTTTCTTT. It yields the protein CASSLTGAHEAFF. This rearrangement joins TRBV27 to TRBJ1-1; 7 bases agree with TRBD1. The CDR3 loop spans 13 amino acids. The trim removed 2 bases at V and 7 bases at J, leaving 4 bases unmatched. Germline CDR1 MNHEY, CDR2 SMNVEV (reference sequence).

This chain joins TRBV7-8 and TRBJ2-5, with 9 bases lining up with TRBD2. The CDR3 has 15 residues. Germline values: CDR1 SGHVS, CDR2 FQNEAQ. V shed 8 bases, J shed 0 bases, and the junction held 7 bases outside the gene matches. The DNA for the CDR3 is TGTGCCAGCGGGGCTAGCGGGGTGTACCAAGAGACCCAGTACTTC. Residues: CASGASGVYQETQYF.

This clonotype was detected many times. This sequence joins TRBV27 and TRBJ2-1; TRBD2 matches 10 bases. The CDR3 covers 15 residues. Germline lookup yields CDR1 MNHEY and CDR2 SMNVEV (reference sequence). Trimming cost V 4 bases and J 2 bases; bases outside gene matches: 2. CDR3 bases: TGTGCCAGCAGTTATACTAGCGGGGCCTACAATGAGCAGTTCTTC. Protein sequence: CASSYTSGAYNEQFF.

This clonotype was counted many times. V gene TRBV12-3 or TRBV12-4 combines with J gene TRBJ2-3, with 7 nucleotides matching TRBD2. V gave up 0 bases and J gave up 2 bases; unmatched junction bases: 2. The length of the CDR3 is 15 residues. For the CDR3, the DNA is TGTGCCAGCAGTTTAGCGGGGGGGTTCACAGATACGCAGTATTTT. Encoded protein: CASSLAGGFTDTQYF.

This clonotype showed up many times. This chain joins TRBV2 and TRBJ1-1, with a possible D match to TRBD1 (5 bases). Trimming cost V 7 bases and J 3 bases, with 12 bases left between them. The CDR3 extends over 13 amino acids. From germline, CDR1 is SNHLY and CDR2 FYNNEI. This CDR3 is CASTMTEDTEAFF. The CDR3 nucleotides read TGTGCCAGCACCATGACAGAAGACACTGAAGCTTTCTTT.

This chain joins TRBV7-2 and TRBJ1-5; D is ambiguous. The CDR3 is 13 residues long. Trimming removed 5 bases at V and 6 bases at J, with 11 bases between. Per the germline V gene, CDR1 is SGHTA and CDR2 is FQGNSA. CDR3 sequence: CASSPVEGQPQHF. The CDR3 bases are TGTGCCAGCAGCCCCGTAGAGGGTCAGCCCCAGCATTTT.

This clonotype was recorded many times. The chain is built from TRBV27 and TRBJ1-6; a weak D match, TRBD1 (5 bases). The CDR3 length is 16 residues. V dropped 5 bases and J dropped 4 bases, with 15 bases sitting between them. The germline CDR1 and CDR2 sequences are MNHEY and SMNVEV (reference sequence). This chain's CDR3 is CASSLTESHYNSPLHF. The CDR3 nucleotides read TGTGCCAGCAGTCTGACAGAGAGCCATTATAATTCACCCCTCCACTTT.

The rearrangement links TRBV20-1 to TRBJ1-2; 7 nucleotides line up with TRBD1. The CDR3 is 16 amino acids. Germline assignment: CDR1 DFQATT and CDR2 SNEGSKA (reference sequence). The ends lost 0 bases at V and 0 bases at J; junction bases unmatched: 7. The CDR3 DNA sequence: TGCAGTGCTAGAGATCGCGAGGGACAGACTAACTATGGCTACACCTTC. Protein product: CSARDREGQTNYGYTF.

This clonotype was counted only a few times. The rearrangement links TRBV20-1 to TRBJ2-3; 8 nucleotides align to TRBD2. This CDR3 contains 14 residues. J lost 1 base, V lost 6 bases, and 6 bases had no gene match. Germline V gives CDR1 DFQATT, CDR2 SNEGSKA (reference sequence). The CDR3 is CSALTGGGTDTQYF. The CDR3 DNA follows: TGCAGTGCCCTCACGGGGGGGGGCACAGATACGCAGTATTTT.

The rearrangement joins TRBV7-4 to TRBJ1-1; TRBD1 matches at 12 bases. The germline V gene has CDR1 SGHVT and CDR2 SQSDAQ. The ends lost 6 bases at V and 5 bases at J; junction bases unmatched: 10. The CDR3 sequence is 16 residues long. The CDR3 sequence is CASSRDRGHVWTEAFF. CDR3 coding DNA: TGTGCCAGCAGTCGGGACAGGGGGCATGTTTGGACTGAAGCTTTCTTT.

There are a few counts of this clonotype. The gene calls are TRBV9 and TRBJ2-7, with D unclear. Looked up from germline, CDR1 is SGDLS and CDR2 is YYNGEE. The CDR3 sequence is 14 residues long. Trimming left V 0 bases short and J 2 bases short, with 9 bases between. In nucleotides, the CDR3 is TGTGCCAGCAGCGTAGCGGGCAACACCTACGAGCAGTACTTC. Translated: CASSVAGNTYEQYF. The variable domain in full, with the rest retrieved from reference TRBV9 and TRBJ2-7, is DSGVTQTPKHLITATGQRVTLRCSPRSGDLSVYWYQQSLDQGLQFLIQYYNGEERAKGNILERFSAQQFPDLHSELNLSSLELGDSALYFCASSVAGNTYEQYFGPGTRLTVT.